This TCR beta chain was retrieved from a study of long-term antiretroviral therapy in people with HIV. Germline trimming cut 4 bases from V and 3 bases from J; bases unmatched to any gene: 4. The germline V gene has CDR1 SGHVS and CDR2 FQNEAQ. The CDR3 runs 14 residues. Sequencing relied on immunoSEQ assay v3.0, run at survey level. Sequencing used immunoSEQ multiplex PCR; TCRdb keeps in-frame clones, though not all of them. Found here are tens of thousands of clones, more than 95% of them singletons; the top ten hold less than 3%. This receptor was taken from a man in his thirties or forties with HIV. This sample comprised unsorted PBMCs, obtained 6.9 years after starting antiretroviral therapy. The rearrangement joins TRBV7-8 to TRBJ1-1, with 8 bases matching TRBD1. In nucleotides, the CDR3 is TGTGCCAGCAGCTCGCAGGGGGCCGACACTGAAGCTTTCTTT. This gives the protein CASSSQGADTEAFF.